This T cell receptor (beta chain) was retrieved from a study of Ad26.COV2.S vaccination and SARS-CoV-2 variants. Study overall: Once, or twice with 56 days between doses, Ad26.COV2.S was given intramuscularly.

This CDR3 is built from 15 residues. The germline V gene encodes CDR1 MNHEY and CDR2 SMNVEV (reference sequence). V was pared by 5 bases and J by 5 bases, with 9 bases of the junction left unmatched. TCRdb's copy holds only in-frame clones and misses some; the assay was immunoSEQ multiplex PCR. This sample has 250,000 to 300,000 clones, with 80% to 90% found just once. Described treatment: some 19 received Ad26.COV2.S at low or high dose, single or two shots; about 5 received placebo; per-sample allocation not given. Specimens were obtained on day 63 following the first vaccine or placebo injection. This chain uses TRBV27 with TRBJ2-5; 9 positions match TRBD1. Sequences were derived from peripheral blood, sampled in a trial of Ad26.COV2.S vaccine versus placebo. This sequence originates from a person between 18 and 59 years old who received the Ad26.COV2.S COVID-19 vaccine or a placebo. CDR3 coding DNA: TGTGCCAGCAGTCCCTGGACAGGGGTTGGGGAGACCCAGTACTTC. Its translation is CASSPWTGVGETQYF.